These T cell receptor beta chains were read from a single sample in a study of blood T cells in healthy people across ages. TCRdb independently ran MiXCR on the 5' RACE reads; one entry per CDR3 protein. The sample has about 1 million distinct CDR3 sequences, roughly 45% seen once. The sample consisted of blood. Receptors originate from a woman aged 55-75 years in good health. Both conserved end residues are part of each CDR3. D genes are given only for firm matches. Not all rows give a size; the values are once, few, many and, for expanded clones, a class.

d_gene	abundance	v_gene	j_gene	CDR3aa	CDR3nt
.	.	TRBV3-1	TRBJ2-7	CASSQDLRAIASEQYF	TGTGCCAGCAGCCAAGATCTAAGGGCGATAGCGAGCGAGCAGTACTTC
TRBD2	.	TRBV5-1	TRBJ2-1	CASSLGGGALYNEQFF	TGCGCCAGCAGCCTCGGGGGAGGGGCGCTTTACAATGAGCAGTTCTTC
.	few	TRBV6-7	TRBJ2-3	CASIPGGSTDTQYF	TGTGCCAGCATCCCCGGCGGGAGCACAGATACGCAGTATTTT
TRBD2	.	TRBV5-1	TRBJ2-3	CASSSTRTSGSRWADTQYF	TGCGCCAGCAGCTCGACCCGGACTAGCGGGAGTCGGTGGGCAGATACGCAGTATTTT
.	.	TRBV29-1	TRBJ2-1	CSVEIQRPGGYEQFF	TGCAGCGTTGAAATCCAGAGGCCAGGTGGGTACGAGCAGTTCTTC
.	few	TRBV20-1	TRBJ1-2	CSAVLGANYGYTF	TGCAGTGCAGTTCTAGGGGCTAACTATGGCTACACCTTC
.	few	TRBV11-2	TRBJ2-1	CASSLAGPNEQFF	TGTGCCAGCAGCTTAGCAGGCCCCAATGAGCAGTTCTTC
TRBD2	.	TRBV10-3	TRBJ2-3	CAIRSGTSGTDTQYF	TGTGCCATCAGATCCGGGACTAGCGGCACAGATACGCAGTATTTT
TRBD1	few	TRBV7-2	TRBJ1-2	CASSTGGVAGGYTF	TGTGCCAGCAGTACAGGGGGCGTCGCGGGCGGCTACACCTTC
TRBD2	.	TRBV27	TRBJ2-3	CASSLLADTDTQYF	TGTGCCAGCAGTTTACTAGCGGACACAGATACGCAGTATTTT
TRBD2	.	TRBV2	TRBJ2-3	CASSGRLAGTDTQYF	TGTGCCAGCAGTGGCCGACTAGCGGGCACAGATACGCAGTATTTT
TRBD2	.	TRBV4-2	TRBJ2-1	CASSQGLAVEGKRNEQFF	TGTGCCAGCAGCCAGGGACTAGCGGTAGAGGGTAAGCGGAATGAGCAGTTCTTC
TRBD2	few	TRBV6-6	TRBJ2-1	CASSSAVLGAGDKFF	TGTGCCAGCAGTTCTGCCGTCTTAGGGGCGGGAGATAAGTTCTTC
.	.	TRBV20-1	TRBJ2-5	CSAPKGGYQETQYF	TGCAGTGCCCCGAAGGGGGGGTACCAAGAGACCCAGTACTTC
.	.	TRBV6-6	TRBJ2-5	CASSYSGDRLLGTQYF	TGTGCCAGCAGTTACTCCGGGGATAGGCTTTTGGGGACCCAGTACTTC
.	.	TRBV13	TRBJ2-6	CASSLEGGSAHGISPSGANVLTF	TGTGCCAGCAGCTTAGAGGGGGGGTCGGCACACGGAATATCACCTTCTGGGGCCAACGTCCTGACTTTC
.	.	TRBV7-8	TRBJ2-1	CASSTRGVSEQFF	TGTGCCAGCAGCACGCGAGGAGTTAGTGAGCAGTTCTTC
.	.	TRBV3-1	TRBJ2-3	CASSTQPDTRYF	TGTGCCAGCAGCACCCAGCCAGATACGCGGTATTTT
.	.	TRBV12-3/TRBV12-4	TRBJ2-1	CASSPAFGSNEQFF	TGTGCCAGCAGCCCCGCGTTCGGGAGCAATGAGCAGTTCTTC
.	.	TRBV5-1	TRBJ2-1	CASSLMSIGNEQFF	TGCGCCAGCAGCTTAATGAGCATCGGGAATGAGCAGTTCTTC
.	.	TRBV27	TRBJ2-5	CASSLSSREETQYF	TGTGCCAGCAGTTTATCCTCCAGGGAAGAGACCCAGTACTTC
.	.	TRBV7-9	TRBJ2-3	CASSATKSTGTQYF	TGTGCCAGCAGCGCCACGAAGAGCACAGGTACGCAGTATTTT
TRBD2	.	TRBV5-5	TRBJ2-7	CASTRTSGSFEQYF	TGTGCCAGCACCCGGACTAGCGGGAGTTTTGAGCAGTACTTC
TRBD2	.	TRBV24-1	TRBJ2-3	CATSDLRGTSGSTDTQYF	TGTGCCACCAGTGATTTGAGGGGGACTAGCGGGAGTACAGATACGCAGTATTTT
.	once	TRBV6-6	TRBJ2-7	CASSYSNLGHSYEQYF	TGTGCCAGCAGTTACTCGAACCTGGGCCACTCCTACGAGCAGTACTTC
TRBD2	.	TRBV27	TRBJ2-1	CASSLAGGVPNEQFF	TGTGCCAGCAGTTTAGCGGGAGGGGTGCCCAATGAGCAGTTCTTC
TRBD1	few	TRBV5-1	TRBJ2-3	CASSLFGTGRLDTQYF	TGCGCCAGCAGCTTGTTCGGGACAGGGCGTCTCGATACGCAGTATTTT
.	.	TRBV7-6	TRBJ2-5	CASSRARTEQETQYF	TGTGCCAGCAGTCGAGCGAGGACAGAGCAAGAGACCCAGTACTTC
.	once	TRBV5-6	TRBJ2-6	CASTGYSGTNVLTF	TGTGCCAGCACTGGGTACTCTGGGACCAACGTCCTGACTTTC
.	many	TRBV12-3/TRBV12-4	TRBJ2-7	CASSLGRAFSYEQYF	TGTGCCAGCAGTTTGGGGCGGGCCTTTTCCTACGAGCAGTACTTC
.	few	TRBV29-1	TRBJ2-3	CSVDLATDTQYF	TGCAGCGTTGATCTTGCCACAGATACGCAGTATTTT
TRBD2	many	TRBV5-6	TRBJ2-7	CASSFGLAGGYEQYF	TGTGCCAGCAGCTTCGGACTAGCGGGAGGGTACGAGCAGTACTTC
TRBD2	.	TRBV7-9	TRBJ2-4	CASSRRGTSLAKNIQYF	TGTGCCAGCAGCCGTCGGGGGACTAGCCTAGCCAAAAACATTCAGTACTTC
TRBD1	few	TRBV12-3/TRBV12-4	TRBJ2-1	CASKTGGSYNEQFF	TGTGCCAGCAAAACAGGGGGCTCCTACAATGAGCAGTTCTTC
TRBD1	.	TRBV7-9	TRBJ1-1	CASSWTGAEAFF	TGTGCCAGCAGCTGGACAGGGGCTGAAGCTTTCTTT
TRBD1	.	TRBV12-3/TRBV12-4	TRBJ1-2	CASSSLGQGAYYGYTF	TGTGCCAGCAGTTCGCTGGGACAGGGGGCGTACTATGGCTACACCTTC
TRBD1	.	TRBV15	TRBJ2-3	CATSRVGTGDRADTQYF	TGTGCCACCAGCAGAGTTGGGACAGGGGACAGGGCAGATACGCAGTATTTT
TRBD1	.	TRBV10-3	TRBJ2-7	CAIRMGQGLHNEQYF	TGTGCCATCAGAATGGGACAGGGGCTGCACAATGAGCAGTACTTC
TRBD1	few	TRBV6-6	TRBJ1-4	CASSYSGTGGREKLFF	TGTGCCAGCAGTTACTCGGGGACAGGGGGTCGGGAAAAACTGTTTTTT
.	.	TRBV20-1	TRBJ2-1	CSAGGVSSNEQFF	TGCAGTGCGGGAGGTGTTTCTAGTAATGAGCAGTTCTTC
TRBD1	many	TRBV9	TRBJ2-1	CASSVAQGVSYNEQFF	TGTGCCAGCAGCGTAGCCCAGGGGGTCTCCTACAATGAGCAGTTCTTC
TRBD2	few	TRBV11-2	TRBJ2-7	CASSPRTSGAYYEQYF	TGTGCCAGCAGCCCCAGGACTAGCGGGGCCTACTACGAGCAGTACTTC
TRBD2	once	TRBV5-1	TRBJ2-7	CASSLVGLADEQYF	TGCGCCAGCAGCTTGGTGGGACTAGCTGACGAGCAGTACTTC